Presented here are 7 T cell receptor beta chains from one specimen sequenced in a study of HIV-infected children after antiretroviral therapy interruption. The treatment is: PENTA 11 planned treatment interruption arm or continuous ART arm. A 3' RACE protocol on RNA, with unique molecular identifiers, produced the TCR library. TCRdb reanalysed the 3' RACE reads using MiXCR and keeps one entry per CDR3 protein. The sample holds about 40,000 distinct CDR3 sequences, 6.5% seen once. The sample was CD45RA+ CD4+ T cells from PBMCs, pooled from several time points, taken from a donor given antiretroviral therapy, either interrupted or continuous. Sample subset: naive CD4+ CD45RA+ CD45RO- T cells. The receptors were sampled from a pool of human donors with HIV.

This clonotype was observed at least ten times. An end of the junction differs from the germline gene, which may be a read error. The chain carries TRBV6-6 and TRBJ2-4; D gene uncertain. The CDR3 has 13 residues. Germline-derived CDR1 and CDR2 are MNHNY and SVGAGI (reference sequence). The CDR3 nucleotides read TGTGCCAGCAGTGATTCAAGTCAAAACACCTTGTACTTT. Protein sequence: CASSDSSQNTLYF.

In this sample, this clonotype turned up many times. The chain couples TRBV7-2 to TRBJ2-1; D not resolved. Germline V gives CDR1 SGHTA, CDR2 FQGNSA. The CDR3 is 14 amino acids. Trimming left V 5 bases short and J 0 bases short, with 8 bases between. In DNA form, the CDR3 reads TGTGCCAGCAGCAGGTCTAGCTCCTACAATGAGCAGTTCTTC. This codes for CASSRSSSYNEQFF.

This clonotype was detected many times. The CDR3 DNA sequence: TGTGCCAGCAGCCAAGGAGTTGATACGCAGTATTTT. Protein sequence: CASSQGVDTQYF. The gene calls are TRBV14 and TRBJ2-3; D is uncertain. CDR3 size: 12 residues. The V end lost 1 base, the J end lost 6 bases, and 5 bases lay between the germline ends. The germline V gene encodes CDR1 SGHDN and CDR2 FVKESK.

In this sample, this clonotype turned up many times. V is TRBV12-3 or TRBV12-4 and J is TRBJ2-7; D uncertain. V dropped 0 bases and J dropped 1 base, with 13 bases sitting between them. The CDR3 length is 16 residues. CDR3 nucleotides: TGTGCCAGCAGTTTAGCGCGGTCCTATCGGTCCTACGAGCAGTACTTC. Amino acids: CASSLARSYRSYEQYF.

V gene TRBV7-9 combines with J gene TRBJ2-3; D may be TRBD2 (6 bases). Germline values: CDR1 SEHNR, CDR2 FQNEAQ (reference sequence). V was shortened by 4 bases and J by 10 bases, with 15 bases between the two germline ends. The CDR3 consists of 13 residues. The CDR3 spells CASSSSAGTPQYF. The CDR3, as DNA: TGTGCCAGCAGCTCCTCTGCGGGGACCCCGCAGTATTTT.

This clonotype was seen at least ten times. The rearrangement links TRBV5-1 to TRBJ1-1; D perhaps matches TRBD1 (5 bases). This CDR3 is 12 amino acids long. Trimming left V 4 bases short and J 1 base short, with 5 bases between. Germline CDR1 is SGHRS and CDR2 is YFSETQ. CDR3 coding DNA: TGCGCCAGCAGCACAGGGAACACTGAAGCTTTCTTT. This codes for CASSTGNTEAFF.

This clonotype was seen at least ten times. The rearrangement links TRBV20-1 to TRBJ2-1, with TRBD2 matching 16 bases. Germline lookup yields CDR1 DFQATT and CDR2 SNEGSKA (reference sequence). Losses at the gene ends were 3 bases for V and 5 bases for J; bases not matched to a gene: 1. The CDR3 contains 15 residues. CDR3 amino acids: CSARGLAGGHNEQFF. The CDR3 DNA sequence: TGCAGTGCTAGGGGACTAGCGGGAGGGCACAATGAGCAGTTCTTC.